Presented here are 20 T cell receptor beta chains from one specimen sequenced in a study of brain T cells in children with intractable seizures. Produced via immunoSEQ multiplex PCR; TCRdb's table is partial and in-frame only. The sample lists roughly 80,000 clones, around 91% seen once, with approximately 25% in the top ten. Specimen: peripheral blood, collected at surgery. Receptors originate from a girl aged 2-15 years with Rasmussen encephalitis and intractable seizures.

The V call is TRBV18, the J call TRBJ1-6; D remains ambiguous. CDR1 and CDR2 from the germline V gene are KGHSH and LQKENI. The CDR3 is made up of 15 amino acids. Trimming cost V 6 bases and J 9 bases, with 18 bases left between them. The CDR3 DNA reads as TGTGCCAGCTCGCTCGAACAGTCACGGGGTTCACCCCTCCACTTT. Translating it yields CASSLEQSRGSPLHF.

This chain joins TRBV7-6 and TRBJ2-1, with TRBD2 matching over 9 bases. With 5 bases clipped from V and 5 bases from J, the junction kept 10 bases outside the gene matches. Looked up from germline, CDR1 is SGHVS and CDR2 is FNYEAQ. The CDR3 runs to 16 residues. The CDR3: CASSPTLAGIHNEQFF. For the CDR3, the DNA is TGTGCCAGCAGCCCAACGCTAGCGGGGATCCACAATGAGCAGTTCTTC.

The rearrangement joins TRBV5-1 to TRBJ2-7, with 11 bases fitting TRBD2. The J segment lost 3 bases and the V segment lost 3 bases, leaving 2 bases of the junction unmatched. Germline values: CDR1 SGHRS, CDR2 YFSETQ. The CDR3 has 14 residues. The DNA for the CDR3 is TGCGCCAGCAGCTCACTAGCGGGAGACTACGAGCAGTACTTC. Translated: CASSSLAGDYEQYF.

This clone was observed a few times. The CDR3 nucleotides read TGCGCCAGCAGGCCGAGCCGGGACACTGGAAACACCATATATTTT. This translates into CASRPSRDTGNTIYF. The chain is built from TRBV5-1 and TRBJ1-3, with D possibly TRBD1 on 6 matching bases. CDR1 is SGHRS and CDR2 is YFSETQ in the germline V gene. V dropped 5 bases and J dropped 2 bases, with 14 bases sitting between them. The CDR3 has 15 amino acids.

The rearrangement links TRBV6-5 to TRBJ2-1; D perhaps matches TRBD1 (5 bases). The CDR3 consists of 15 residues. The germline CDR1 and CDR2 sequences are MNHEY and SVGAGI. Trimming shortened V by 7 bases and J by 5 bases, and 18 bases separated the two germline ends. The CDR3 reads CASTPGQGRHNEQFF. CDR3 DNA: TGTGCCAGCACCCCCGGGCAGGGAAGACACAATGAGCAGTTCTTC.

The CDR3 DNA follows: TGTGCCAGCAGCCGGGACAGCAACTATGGCTACACCTTC. As protein: CASSRDSNYGYTF. The chain carries TRBV9 and TRBJ1-2; 7 bases agree with TRBD1. This CDR3 spans 13 amino acids. Trimming took 4 bases from V and 2 from J; bases not matched to a gene: 2. Per germline, CDR1 SGDLS and CDR2 YYNGEE. Together with reference TRBV9 and TRBJ1-2, the CDR3 gives the full variable domain: DSGVTQTPKHLITATGQRVTLRCSPRSGDLSVYWYQQSLDQGLQFLIQYYNGEERAKGNILERFSAQQFPDLHSELNLSSLELGDSALYFCASSRDSNYGYTFGSGTRLTVV.

The chain uses TRBV24-1 and TRBJ2-3, with a tentative D call TRBD2 (5 bases). V was pared by 0 bases and J by 6 bases, with 18 bases between. CDR3 length: 17 amino acids. Germline V CDR1 and CDR2: KGHDR, SFDVKD. This CDR3 is CATSDLAGSPSRDTQYF. The CDR3 coding sequence is TGTGCCACCAGTGATTTGGCTGGGAGCCCCTCAAGGGATACGCAGTATTTT.

CDR3 nucleotide sequence: TGTGCCAGCAGCCCGCGACTGGATGATACGCAGTATTTT. It specifies CASSPRLDDTQYF. This chain joins TRBV11-2 and TRBJ2-3, with no clear D. Per germline, CDR1 SGHAT and CDR2 FQNNGV. With 5 bases removed from V and 6 bases from J, the gap between germline ends came to 12 bases. The CDR3 length is 13 residues. Full variable domain (rest looked up from reference TRBV11-2 and TRBJ2-3): EAGVAQSPRYKIIEKRQSVAFWCNPISGHATLYWYQQILGQGPKLLIQFQNNGVVDDSQLPKDRFSAERLKGVDSTLKIQPAKLEDSAVYLCASSPRLDDTQYFGPGTRLTVL.

This chain joins TRBV7-3 and TRBJ2-5; TRBD2 matches at 8 bases. V dropped 3 bases and J dropped 2; count of bases not matched to a gene: 5. Germline values: CDR1 SGHTA, CDR2 FQGTGA. This CDR3 is built from 15 residues. This CDR3 reads CASSFGLAFQETQYF. CDR3 coding DNA: TGTGCCAGCAGCTTCGGACTAGCTTTTCAAGAGACCCAGTACTTC.

The V call is TRBV29-1, the J call TRBJ2-3; tentatively, D is TRBD2 (5 bases). CDR3 length equals 11 residues. V was clipped by 6 bases and J by 4 bases, with 8 bases between them. Germline V gives CDR1 SQVTM, CDR2 ANQGSEA. CDR3 region: CSVPGADTQYF. CDR3 bases: TGCAGCGTACCCGGGGCAGATACGCAGTATTTT.

The chain uses TRBV2 and TRBJ1-1; TRBD1 matches 9 bases. Germline-derived CDR1 and CDR2 are SNHLY and FYNNEI. This CDR3 spans 13 amino acids. Trimming at V came to 6 bases and at J to 6 bases, leaving 5 bases not matched to a gene. DNA for the CDR3: TGTGCCAGCAGGGCCACAGGGGGCGCTGAAGCTTTCTTT. Translating gives CASRATGGAEAFF.

The chain recombines TRBV2 with TRBJ2-1, with D uncertain. The V gene lost 8 bases and the J gene lost 8 bases, with 16 bases spanning the gap. Per germline, CDR1 SNHLY and CDR2 FYNNEI. The CDR3 has 13 residues. CDR3 amino acids: CASRTTLVDEQFF. CDR3 sequence (DNA): TGTGCCAGCCGTACCACCTTGGTGGATGAGCAGTTCTTC. The complete variable domain, with remaining parts taken from reference TRBV2 and TRBJ2-1, reads EPEVTQTPSHQVTQMGQEVILRCVPISNHLYFYWYRQILGQKVEFLVSFYNNEISEKSEIFDDQFSVERPDGSNFTLKIRSTKLEDSAMYFCASRTTLVDEQFFGPGTRLTVL.

This clone was counted a single time. The rearrangement links TRBV27 to TRBJ1-6; D gene unclear. The CDR3 has 16 amino acids. Germline V gene lookup returns CDR1 MNHEY and CDR2 SMNVEV (reference sequence). Trimming pared 2 bases from V and 9 bases from J, leaving 17 bases between. The CDR3 nucleotides read TGTGCCAGCAGTTTAGAAGGGAAGGTACGGCGTTCACCCCTCCACTTT. It translates to CASSLEGKVRRSPLHF.

This clone was recorded once. The chain carries TRBV11-2 and TRBJ2-2, with 7 positions matching TRBD1. V lost 3 bases to trimming and J lost 1 base; unmatched junction nucleotides: 2. The CDR3 extends over 15 amino acids. CDR1 and CDR2 (germline): SGHAT, FQNNGV. This CDR3 reads CASSFGTENTGELFF. The CDR3 DNA reads as TGTGCCAGCAGCTTCGGGACAGAGAACACCGGGGAGCTGTTTTTT.

The chain uses TRBV5-4 and TRBJ2-1, with D perhaps matching TRBD2 (5 bases). CDR1 is SGHNT and CDR2 is YYREEE in the germline V gene (reference sequence). CDR3 length: 14 amino acids. With 0 bases removed from V and 8 bases from J, the gap between germline ends came to 12 bases. The CDR3 sequence is CASSLGGNSDEQFF. The CDR3 DNA sequence: TGTGCCAGCAGCTTGGGAGGGAATAGTGATGAGCAGTTCTTC.

This rearrangement joins TRBV5-4 to TRBJ1-2; D ambiguous. In germline, CDR1 is SGHNT, CDR2 YYREEE (reference sequence). The CDR3 sequence is 14 residues long. V was clipped by 0 bases and J by 3 bases, with 9 bases between them. In DNA form, the CDR3 reads TGTGCCAGCAGCTTGGTAGGAGTTTACTATGGCTACACCTTC. This codes for CASSLVGVYYGYTF.

This chain joins TRBV24-1 and TRBJ2-3, with a possible D match to TRBD2 (5 bases). Trimming pared 7 bases from V and 2 bases from J, leaving 9 bases between. Germline CDR1 KGHDR, CDR2 SFDVKD. CDR3 length equals 13 residues. The CDR3 sequence is CATRSGTTDTQYF. The CDR3 DNA follows: TGTGCCACCAGAAGCGGCACCACAGATACGCAGTATTTT.

The chain is built from TRBV4-1 and TRBJ2-7, with D perhaps matching TRBD1 (6 bases). V lost 4 bases and J 1 base, leaving 20 bases between the germline ends. Germline V CDR1 and CDR2: MGHRA, YSYEKL. The CDR3 has 17 amino acids. In DNA form, the CDR3 reads TGCGCCAGCAGCCGAGCCGGAGGACAGTCCCTATCCTACGAGCAGTACTTC. Residues: CASSRAGGQSLSYEQYF.

The CDR3 coding sequence is TGTGCCAGCAGCGCCCAGGGGGGTTGGCCCCAGCATTTT. It is translated as CASSAQGGWPQHF. The chain links TRBV7-2 to TRBJ1-5; 7 bases are shared with TRBD1. The CDR3 sequence is 13 residues long. Trimming removed 5 bases from V and 9 bases from J; junction bases left unmatched: 7. Germline V gene data show CDR1 as SGHTA and CDR2 as FQGNSA.

This sequence joins TRBV10-3 and TRBJ2-1; D is perhaps TRBD1 or TRBD2 (5 bases each). Germline loops: CDR1 ENHRY, CDR2 SYGVKD. V lost 11 bases to trimming and J lost 6 bases, with 17 bases between them. CDR3 length: 13 residues. This CDR3 is CASSLGTPNEQFF. CDR3 coding DNA: TGTGCCTCATCTTTGGGGACCCCCAATGAGCAGTTCTTC.